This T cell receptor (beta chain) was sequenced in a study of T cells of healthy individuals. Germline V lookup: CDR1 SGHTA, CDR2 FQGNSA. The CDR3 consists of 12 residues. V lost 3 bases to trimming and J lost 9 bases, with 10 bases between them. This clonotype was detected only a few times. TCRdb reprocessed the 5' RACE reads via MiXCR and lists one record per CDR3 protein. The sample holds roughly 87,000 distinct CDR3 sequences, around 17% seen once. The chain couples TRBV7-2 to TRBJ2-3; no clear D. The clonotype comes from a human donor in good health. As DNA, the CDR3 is TGTGCCAGCAGCTTTTGGGGTGGCACGCAGTATTTT. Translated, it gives CASSFWGGTQYF. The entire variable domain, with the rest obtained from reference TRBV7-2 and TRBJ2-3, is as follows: GAGVSQSPSNKVTEKGKDVELRCDPISGHTALYWYRQSLGQGLEFLIYFQGNSAPDKSGLPSDRFSAERTGGSVSTLTIQRTQQEDSAVYLCASSFWGGTQYFGPGTRLTVL.